These 15 T cell receptor beta chains share one sample of origin, sequenced in a study of circulating and synovial CD4+ cells in juvenile arthritis. Clones were read by immunoSEQ multiplex PCR, and TCRdb kept only the in-frame ones, dropping some. This repertoire shows tens of thousands of clones, over 90% found once; its top ten account for around 0.17%. The sequenced material came from CD4+ T cells from blood. The receptors stem from a human donor with juvenile idiopathic arthritis.

CDR3 nucleotide sequence: TGCGCCAGCAGCCAAGAAGTGGGACAGGGCTACTCTGGGGCCAACGTCCTGACTTTC. Translated: CASSQEVGQGYSGANVLTF. The rearrangement uses TRBV4-3 and TRBJ2-6, with TRBD1 identical over 9 bases. The V segment lost 0 bases and the J segment 0 bases; nucleotides outside the gene matches: 6. This CDR3 region has 19 residues. Germline loops: CDR1 LGHNA, CDR2 YSLEER.

This clone was detected only once. The chain couples TRBV6-6 to TRBJ1-2; 9 bases map to TRBD1. Germline assignment: CDR1 MNHNY and CDR2 SVGAGI (reference sequence). The CDR3 runs to 14 residues. V dropped 5 bases and J dropped 6; count of bases not matched to a gene: 7. This CDR3 reads CASSRDRVENGYTF. DNA for the CDR3: TGTGCCAGCAGTAGGGACAGGGTGGAGAATGGCTACACCTTC.

The V gene is TRBV18, the J gene TRBJ1-2; 10 bases are a match to TRBD1. Germline V gene data show CDR1 as KGHSH and CDR2 as LQKENI. The CDR3 length is 14 residues. Trimming cost V 3 bases and J 8 bases; bases outside gene matches: 6. CDR3 in DNA: TGTGCCAGCTCACCTCAGGGACAGGGGAGAGGCTACACCTTC. Translating it yields CASSPQGQGRGYTF.

This chain joins TRBV5-5 and TRBJ1-4, with a possible D match to TRBD1 (5 bases). Trimming left V 0 bases short and J 0 bases short, with 9 bases between. Germline loops: CDR1 SGHKS, CDR2 YYEKEE (reference sequence). The CDR3 length is 16 residues. For the CDR3, the DNA is TGTGCCAGCAGCTTGGGTTCGGGGGCAACTAATGAAAAACTGTTTTTT. Its translation is CASSLGSGATNEKLFF. The whole variable domain, filled in from reference TRBV5-5 and TRBJ1-4, reads DAGVTQSPTHLIKTRGQQVTLRCSPISGHKSVSWYQQVLGQGPQFIFQYYEKEERGRGNFPDRFSARQFPNYSSELNVNALLLGDSALYLCASSLGSGATNEKLFFGSGTQLSVL.

V gene TRBV14 combines with J gene TRBJ2-2; a weak D match, TRBD1 (7 bases). The CDR3 contains 14 residues. V dropped 2 bases and J dropped 4 bases, with 8 bases sitting between them. From germline, CDR1 is SGHDN and CDR2 FVKESK. The CDR3 here is CASSQQGGTGELFF. Written as DNA, the CDR3 is TGTGCCAGCAGCCAACAGGGGGGCACCGGGGAGCTGTTTTTT. Using reference TRBV14 and TRBJ2-2 for the parts outside the CDR3, the full variable domain is EAGVTQFPSHSVIEKGQTVTLRCDPISGHDNLYWYRRVMGKEIKFLLHFVKESKQDESGMPNNRFLAERTGGTYSTLKVQPAELEDSGVYFCASSQQGGTGELFFGEGSRLTVL.

The chain uses TRBV2 and TRBJ2-5, with 10 positions matching TRBD2. V gave up 4 bases and J gave up 4 bases; unmatched junction bases: 3. Germline CDR1 SNHLY, CDR2 FYNNEI. This CDR3 has 14 amino acids. CDR3: CASSVGTSAETQYF. The CDR3 nucleotides are TGTGCCAGCAGTGTAGGGACTAGCGCAGAGACCCAGTACTTC.

This clone was recorded only once. The chain links TRBV4-2 to TRBJ2-7; maybe TRBD2 (5 bases). There are 13 residues in the CDR3. With 4 bases removed from V and 3 bases from J, the gap between germline ends came to 10 bases. Germline V gene sequence: CDR1 LGHNA, CDR2 YNFKEQ. The CDR3 nucleotides read TGTGCCAGCAGCCCCTCCCGGGACTACGAGCAGTACTTC. This gives the protein CASSPSRDYEQYF.

This chain uses TRBV15 with TRBJ2-1; 7 bases line up with TRBD1. Germline V gives CDR1 LNHNV, CDR2 YYDKDF (reference sequence). The CDR3 extends over 16 amino acids. The V gene end was trimmed by 0 bases and the J gene end by 3 bases; junction bases not matched to a gene: 5. CDR3 in amino acids: CATSRDRPGGYNEQFF. DNA for the CDR3: TGTGCCACCAGCAGAGATCGTCCAGGGGGCTACAATGAGCAGTTCTTC.

This chain uses TRBV14 with TRBJ2-7; 9 bases are shared with TRBD2. The CDR3 is 17 residues long. The germline CDR1 and CDR2 sequences are SGHDN and FVKESK. Trimming removed 2 bases from V and 5 bases from J; junction bases left unmatched: 13. CDR3 bases: TGTGCCAGCAGCCAAATAAAAATTAGCGGGAGTATGAACGAGCAGTACTTC. It yields the protein CASSQIKISGSMNEQYF.

The chain uses TRBV25-1 and TRBJ2-1, with 9 bases lining up with TRBD1. Germline V CDR1 and CDR2: MGHDK, SYGVNS. V lost 6 bases to trimming and J lost 2 bases; unmatched junction nucleotides: 5. This CDR3 is built from 15 residues. The CDR3 region is CASSPGQGPYNEQFF. CDR3 sequence (DNA): TGTGCCAGCAGCCCCGGACAGGGGCCCTACAATGAGCAGTTCTTC.

The rearrangement uses TRBV9 and TRBJ2-7, with 7 bases that match TRBD2. The CDR3 totals 14 residues. Germline values: CDR1 SGDLS, CDR2 YYNGEE. Trimming at V came to 4 bases and at J to 3 bases, leaving 7 bases not matched to a gene. This CDR3 is CASSPGGSLYEQYF. CDR3 coding DNA: TGTGCCAGCAGCCCGGGGGGTAGTCTCTACGAGCAGTACTTC.

V is TRBV4-3 and J is TRBJ2-1, with D perhaps matching TRBD1 (6 bases). Germline V gene sequence: CDR1 LGHNA, CDR2 YSLEER. The V end was cut by 3 bases, the J end by 5 bases, with 14 bases between. CDR3 length equals 15 residues. The CDR3, as DNA: TGCGCCAGCAGCCATCCCGACCGGGACAACAATGAGCAGTTCTTC. It codes for CASSHPDRDNNEQFF.

This sequence joins TRBV11-2 and TRBJ2-5; possible D gene TRBD2, 6 bases. The CDR3 is 14 amino acids. Germline V gene lookup returns CDR1 SGHAT and CDR2 FQNNGV. Between the trimmed V and J ends, which lost 5 bases and 2 bases, there was a span of 12 bases. CDR3 amino acids: CASSQRAGQETQYF. The CDR3 DNA follows: TGTGCCAGCAGCCAGCGGGCCGGACAAGAGACCCAGTACTTC.

The chain employs TRBV18 and TRBJ1-1; D not certain. The ends were cut back, 6 bases at V and 7 bases at J, with 9 bases in the middle. CDR1 and CDR2 (germline): KGHSH, LQKENI. The CDR3 spans 11 residues. Here the CDR3 reads CASSPGGEAFF. The CDR3 coding sequence is TGTGCCAGCTCCCCGGGTGGTGAAGCTTTCTTT.

The chain joins TRBV28 to TRBJ1-5; D gene uncertain. The CDR3 covers 15 residues. Trimming removed 8 bases at V and 1 base at J, with 15 bases between. CDR1 and CDR2 from the germline V gene are MDHEN and SYDVKM. DNA of the CDR3: TGTGCCAGCGGGTCGGCGGGTTTGAGCAATCAGCCCCAGCATTTT. Its translation is CASGSAGLSNQPQHF.